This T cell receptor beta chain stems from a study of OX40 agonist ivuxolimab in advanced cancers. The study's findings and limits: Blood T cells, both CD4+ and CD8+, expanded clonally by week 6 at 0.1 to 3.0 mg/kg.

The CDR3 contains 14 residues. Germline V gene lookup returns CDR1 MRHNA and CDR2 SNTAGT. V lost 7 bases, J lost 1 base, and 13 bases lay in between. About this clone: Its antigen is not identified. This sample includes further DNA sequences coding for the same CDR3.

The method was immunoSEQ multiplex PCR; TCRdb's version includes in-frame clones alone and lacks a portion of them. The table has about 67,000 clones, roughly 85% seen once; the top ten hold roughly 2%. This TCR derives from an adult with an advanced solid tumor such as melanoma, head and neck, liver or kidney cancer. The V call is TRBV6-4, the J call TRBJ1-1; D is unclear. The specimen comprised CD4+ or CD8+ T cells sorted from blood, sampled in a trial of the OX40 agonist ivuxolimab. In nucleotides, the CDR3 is TGTGCCAGCACCCCGAGCCCCGGGAACACTGAAGCTTTCTTT. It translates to CASTPSPGNTEAFF.